The source of this T cell receptor beta chain is a study of sequential checkpoint blockade in melanoma. Some clones are missing from TCRdb's copy, which holds only in-frame ones; the method was immunoSEQ multiplex PCR. The sample records roughly 5,000 clones, about 59% being singletons. Treatment in this sample: randomized to nivolumab then ipilimumab (arm A) or the reverse (arm B). Patients had received no earlier DNA-damaging chemotherapy. The receptor was isolated from a human donor with melanoma. This sample comprised CD8+ T cells sorted from blood (inferred from file names), obtained from a patient given nivolumab and ipilimumab in sequence.

CDR3: CSVEPGGPDTQYF. In nucleotides, the CDR3 is TGCAGCGTTGAGCCCGGAGGGCCAGATACGCAGTATTTT. The chain employs TRBV29-1 and TRBJ2-3; tentatively, D is TRBD2 (6 bases). This CDR3 region has 13 residues. CDR1 is SQVTM and CDR2 is ANQGSEA in the germline V gene. The V end lost 3 bases, the J end lost 4 bases, and 11 bases lay between the germline ends.